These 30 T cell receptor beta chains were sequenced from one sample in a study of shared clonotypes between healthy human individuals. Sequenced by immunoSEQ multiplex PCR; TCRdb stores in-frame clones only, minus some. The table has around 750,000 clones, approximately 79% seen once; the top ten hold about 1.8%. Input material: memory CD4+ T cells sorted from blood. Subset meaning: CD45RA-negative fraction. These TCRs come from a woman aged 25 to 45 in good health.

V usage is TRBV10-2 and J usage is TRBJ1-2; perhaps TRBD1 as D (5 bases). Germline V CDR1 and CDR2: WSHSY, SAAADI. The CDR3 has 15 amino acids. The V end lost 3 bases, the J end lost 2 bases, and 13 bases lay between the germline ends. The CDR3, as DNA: TGCGCCAGCAGTGATAAGGTTGAGGGGAACTATGGCTACACCTTC. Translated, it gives CASSDKVEGNYGYTF.

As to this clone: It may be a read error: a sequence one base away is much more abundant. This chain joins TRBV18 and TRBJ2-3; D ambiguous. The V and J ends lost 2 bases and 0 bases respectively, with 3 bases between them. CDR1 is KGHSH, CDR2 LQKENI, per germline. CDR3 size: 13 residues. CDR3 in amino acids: CASSPSSTDTQYF. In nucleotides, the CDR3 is TGTGCCAGCTCACCATCTAGCACAGATACGCAGTATTTT.

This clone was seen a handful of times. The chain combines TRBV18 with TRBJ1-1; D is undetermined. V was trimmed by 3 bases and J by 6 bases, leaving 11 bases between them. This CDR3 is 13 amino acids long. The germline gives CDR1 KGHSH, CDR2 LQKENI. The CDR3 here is CASSPRREAEAFF. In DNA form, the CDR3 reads TGTGCCAGCTCACCCAGGCGGGAGGCTGAAGCTTTCTTT.

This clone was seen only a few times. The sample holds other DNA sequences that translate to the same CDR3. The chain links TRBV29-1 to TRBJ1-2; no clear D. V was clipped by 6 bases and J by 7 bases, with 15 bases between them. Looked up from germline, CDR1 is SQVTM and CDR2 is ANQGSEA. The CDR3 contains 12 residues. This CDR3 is CSVADSESGYTF. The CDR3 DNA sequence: TGCAGCGTGGCAGATTCGGAGAGTGGCTACACCTTC.

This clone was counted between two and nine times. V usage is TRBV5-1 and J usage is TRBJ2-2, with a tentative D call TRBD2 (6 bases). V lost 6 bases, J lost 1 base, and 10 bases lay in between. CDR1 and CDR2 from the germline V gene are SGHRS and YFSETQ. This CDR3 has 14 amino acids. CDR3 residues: CASKYSGNTGELFF. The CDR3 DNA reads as TGCGCCAGCAAATATAGCGGGAACACCGGGGAGCTGTTTTTT.

CDR3: CASSSGGRGYGYTF. CDR3 DNA sequence: TGTGCCAGCAGCTCGGGAGGCAGGGGGTATGGCTACACCTTC. The rearrangement joins TRBV7-8 to TRBJ1-2; 7 nucleotides agree with TRBD1. Trimming took 4 bases from V and 5 from J; bases not matched to a gene: 7. The CDR3 contains 14 residues. From germline, CDR1 is SGHVS and CDR2 FQNEAQ. The full variable domain, in which reference TRBV7-8 and TRBJ1-2 provide the parts outside the CDR3, is GAGVSQSPRYKVAKRGQDVALRCDPISGHVSLFWYQQALGQGPEFLTYFQNEAQLDKSGLPSDRFFAERPEGSVSTLKIQRTQQEDSAVYLCASSSGGRGYGYTFGSGTRLTVV.

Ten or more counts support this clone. In nucleotides, the CDR3 is TGTGCCAGTAGTACCCAGGGGGTAGGCTATGGCTACACCTTC. This encodes CASSTQGVGYGYTF. V and J are TRBV19 and TRBJ1-2; 7 bases fit TRBD1. CDR1 and CDR2 from the germline V gene are LNHDA and SQIVND (reference sequence). The CDR3 contains 14 residues. Trimming cost V 4 bases and J 4 bases; bases outside gene matches: 6. The variable domain in full, completed from reference TRBV19 and TRBJ1-2, reads DGGITQSPKYLFRKEGQNVTLSCEQNLNHDAMYWYRQDPGQGLRLIYYSQIVNDFQKGDIAEGYSVSREKKESFPLTVTSAQKNPTAFYLCASSTQGVGYGYTFGSGTRLTVV.

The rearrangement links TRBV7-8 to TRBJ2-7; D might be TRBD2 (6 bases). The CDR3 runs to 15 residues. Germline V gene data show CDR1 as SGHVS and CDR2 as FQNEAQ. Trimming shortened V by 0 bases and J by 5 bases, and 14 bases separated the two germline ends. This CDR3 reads CASSLAEGRYHEQYF. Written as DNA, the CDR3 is TGTGCCAGCAGCTTAGCGGAGGGCAGGTACCACGAGCAGTACTTC.

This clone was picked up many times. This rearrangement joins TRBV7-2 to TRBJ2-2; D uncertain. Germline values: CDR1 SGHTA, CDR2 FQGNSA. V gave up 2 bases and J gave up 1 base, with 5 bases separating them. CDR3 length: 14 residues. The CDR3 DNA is TGTGCCAGCAGCTTAAAGGGGAACACCGGGGAGCTGTTTTTT. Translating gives CASSLKGNTGELFF.

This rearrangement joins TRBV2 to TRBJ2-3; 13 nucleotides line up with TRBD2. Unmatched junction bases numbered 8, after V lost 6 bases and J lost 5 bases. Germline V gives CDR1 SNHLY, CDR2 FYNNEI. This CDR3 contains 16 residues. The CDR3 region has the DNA TGTGCCAGCAGCGGGACTAGCGGGGCAGGGGGAGATACGCAGTATTTT. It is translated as CASSGTSGAGGDTQYF.

CDR3 nucleotides: TGTGCCAGCAGCAAACGGACAGGAGGCCACAATGAGCAGTTCTTC. Translated: CASSKRTGGHNEQFF. This sequence joins TRBV9 and TRBJ2-1, with 7 bases matching TRBD1. The CDR3 has 15 residues. The V and J ends lost 4 bases and 5 bases, in that order; junction bases with no gene match: 9. CDR1 SGDLS and CDR2 YYNGEE come from the germline V gene.

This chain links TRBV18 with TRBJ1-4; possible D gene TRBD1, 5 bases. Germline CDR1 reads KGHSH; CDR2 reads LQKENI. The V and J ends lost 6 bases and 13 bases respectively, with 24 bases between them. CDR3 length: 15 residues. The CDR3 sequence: CASSAFETDYSGLFF. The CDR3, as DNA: TGTGCCAGCTCGGCATTCGAGACAGACTACAGTGGACTGTTTTTT.

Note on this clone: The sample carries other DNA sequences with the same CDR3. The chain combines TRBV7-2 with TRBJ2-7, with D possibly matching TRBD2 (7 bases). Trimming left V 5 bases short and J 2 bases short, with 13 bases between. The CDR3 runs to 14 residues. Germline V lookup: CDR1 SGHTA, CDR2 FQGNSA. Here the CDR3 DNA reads TGTGCCAGCAGCCTACAGCGGGACACCTACGAGCAGTACTTC. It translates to CASSLQRDTYEQYF. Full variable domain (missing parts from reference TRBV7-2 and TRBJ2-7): GAGVSQSPSNKVTEKGKDVELRCDPISGHTALYWYRQSLGQGLEFLIYFQGNSAPDKSGLPSDRFSAERTGGSVSTLTIQRTQQEDSAVYLCASSLQRDTYEQYFGPGTRLTVT.

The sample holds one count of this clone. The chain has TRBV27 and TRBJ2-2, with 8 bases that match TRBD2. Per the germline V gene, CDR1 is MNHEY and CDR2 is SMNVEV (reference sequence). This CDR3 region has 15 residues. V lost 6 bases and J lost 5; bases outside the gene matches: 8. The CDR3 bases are TGTGCCAGCAGCCCCGGGAGGGCGCCTACCGGGGAGCTGTTTTTT. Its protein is CASSPGRAPTGELFF.

DNA for the CDR3: TGTGCCAGCAAAGTAGCGGGATTGTACCAAGAGACCCAGTACTTC. This translates into CASKVAGLYQETQYF. The chain has TRBV2 and TRBJ2-5, with TRBD2 matching 8 bases. This CDR3 has 15 amino acids. Trimming removed 7 bases from V and 0 bases from J; junction bases left unmatched: 7. CDR1 SNHLY and CDR2 FYNNEI come from the germline V gene.

DNA for the CDR3: TGTGCCACCAGCAGAGATTATGGCGGGAGGACCCGCCAAGAGACCCAGTACTTC. Protein sequence: CATSRDYGGRTRQETQYF. The V call is TRBV15, the J call TRBJ2-5; 8 positions agree with TRBD2. V was pared by 0 bases and J by 1 base, with 10 bases of the junction left unmatched. Germline lookup yields CDR1 LNHNV and CDR2 YYDKDF (reference sequence). This CDR3 contains 18 residues. The variable domain in full, with the rest retrieved from reference TRBV15 and TRBJ2-5, is DAMVIQNPRYQVTQFGKPVTLSCSQTLNHNVMYWYQQKSSQAPKLLFHYYDKDFNNEADTPDNFQSRRPNTSFCFLDIRSPGLGDTAMYLCATSRDYGGRTRQETQYFGPGTRLLVL.

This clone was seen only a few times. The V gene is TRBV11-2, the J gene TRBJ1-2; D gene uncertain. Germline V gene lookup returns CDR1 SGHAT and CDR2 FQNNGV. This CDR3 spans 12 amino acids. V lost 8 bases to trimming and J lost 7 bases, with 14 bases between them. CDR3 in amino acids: CASALETGGYTF. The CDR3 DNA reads TGTGCCAGCGCTCTCGAGACTGGTGGCTACACCTTC.

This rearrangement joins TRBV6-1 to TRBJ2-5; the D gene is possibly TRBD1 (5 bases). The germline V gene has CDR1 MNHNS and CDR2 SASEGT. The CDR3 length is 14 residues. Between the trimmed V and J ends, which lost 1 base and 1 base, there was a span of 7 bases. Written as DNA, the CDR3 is TGTGCCAGCAGTGAAGGACAGAGCCAAGAGACCCAGTACTTC. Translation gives CASSEGQSQETQYF.

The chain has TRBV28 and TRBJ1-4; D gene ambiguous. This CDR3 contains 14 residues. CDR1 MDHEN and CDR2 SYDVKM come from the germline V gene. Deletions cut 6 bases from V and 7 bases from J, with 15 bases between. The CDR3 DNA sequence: TGTGCCAGCAGGAAAAGCCTACTGGTTGAAAAACTGTTTTTT. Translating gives CASRKSLLVEKLFF. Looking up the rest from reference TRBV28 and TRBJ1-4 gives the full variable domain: DVKVTQSSRYLVKRTGEKVFLECVQDMDHENMFWYRQDPGLGLRLIYFSYDVKMKEKGDIPEGYSVSREKKERFSLILESASTNQTSMYLCASRKSLLVEKLFFGSGTQLSVL.

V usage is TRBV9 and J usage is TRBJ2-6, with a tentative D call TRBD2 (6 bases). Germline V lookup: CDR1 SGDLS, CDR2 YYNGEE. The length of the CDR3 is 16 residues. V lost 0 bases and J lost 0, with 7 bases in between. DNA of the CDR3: TGTGCCAGCAGCGTAGCGGGAGTCTCTGGGGCCAACGTCCTGACTTTC. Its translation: CASSVAGVSGANVLTF.

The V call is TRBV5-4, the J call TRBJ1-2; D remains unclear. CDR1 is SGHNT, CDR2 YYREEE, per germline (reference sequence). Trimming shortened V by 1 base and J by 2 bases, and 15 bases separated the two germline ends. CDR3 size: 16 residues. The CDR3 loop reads CASSLNPKETNYGYTF. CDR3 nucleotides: TGTGCCAGCAGCTTGAACCCCAAAGAAACAAACTATGGCTACACCTTC.

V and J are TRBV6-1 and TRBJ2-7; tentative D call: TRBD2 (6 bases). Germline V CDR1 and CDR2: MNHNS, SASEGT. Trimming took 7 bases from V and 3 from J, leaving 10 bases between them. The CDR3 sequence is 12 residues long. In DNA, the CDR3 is TGTGCCAGCACTGGGACTGGCTACGAGCAGTACTTC. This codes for CASTGTGYEQYF.

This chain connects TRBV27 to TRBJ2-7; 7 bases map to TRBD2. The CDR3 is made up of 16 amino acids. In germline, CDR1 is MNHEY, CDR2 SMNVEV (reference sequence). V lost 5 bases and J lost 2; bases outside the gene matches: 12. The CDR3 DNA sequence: TGTGCCAGCAGTCCAAGTAGCGGGCAAATCACCTACGAGCAGTACTTC. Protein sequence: CASSPSSGQITYEQYF.

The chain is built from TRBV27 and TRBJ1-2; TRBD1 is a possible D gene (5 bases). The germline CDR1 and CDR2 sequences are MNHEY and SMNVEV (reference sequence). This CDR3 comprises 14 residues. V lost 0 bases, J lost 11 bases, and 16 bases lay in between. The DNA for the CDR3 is TGTGCCAGCAGTTTATCGACAACGGGACGCAGTTACACCTTC. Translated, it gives CASSLSTTGRSYTF.

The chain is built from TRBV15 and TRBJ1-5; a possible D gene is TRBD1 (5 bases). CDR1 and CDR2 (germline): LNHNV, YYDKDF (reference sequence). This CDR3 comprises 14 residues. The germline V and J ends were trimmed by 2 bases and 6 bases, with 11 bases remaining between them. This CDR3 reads CATSRSGDAQPQHF. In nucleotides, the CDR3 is TGTGCCACCAGCAGATCCGGGGACGCTCAGCCCCAGCATTTT.

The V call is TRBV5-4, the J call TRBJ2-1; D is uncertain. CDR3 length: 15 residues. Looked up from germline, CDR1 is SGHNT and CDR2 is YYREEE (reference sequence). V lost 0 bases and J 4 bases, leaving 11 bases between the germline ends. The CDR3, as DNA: TGTGCCAGCAGCTTGGGAGGTCCCCAATACAATGAGCAGTTCTTC. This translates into CASSLGGPQYNEQFF.

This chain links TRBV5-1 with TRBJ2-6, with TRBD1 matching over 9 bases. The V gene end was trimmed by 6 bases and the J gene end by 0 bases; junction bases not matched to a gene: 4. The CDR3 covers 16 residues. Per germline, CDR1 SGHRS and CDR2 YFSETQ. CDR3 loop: CASNDRGTSGANVLTF. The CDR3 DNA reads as TGCGCCAGCAACGACAGGGGGACCTCTGGGGCCAACGTCCTGACTTTC.

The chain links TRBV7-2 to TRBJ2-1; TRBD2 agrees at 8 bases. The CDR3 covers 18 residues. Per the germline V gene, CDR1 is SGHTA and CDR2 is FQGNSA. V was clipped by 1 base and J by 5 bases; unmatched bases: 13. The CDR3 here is CASSLEASGPGVDNEQFF. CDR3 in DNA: TGTGCCAGCAGCTTAGAGGCTAGCGGGCCAGGGGTTGACAATGAGCAGTTCTTC.

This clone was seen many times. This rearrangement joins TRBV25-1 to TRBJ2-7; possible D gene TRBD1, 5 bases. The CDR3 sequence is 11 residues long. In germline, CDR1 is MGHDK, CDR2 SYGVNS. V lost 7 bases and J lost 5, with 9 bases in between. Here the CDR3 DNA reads TGTGCCAGCACAAGGGGCAACGAGCAGTACTTC. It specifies CASTRGNEQYF.

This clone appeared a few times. For the CDR3, the DNA is TGTGCCAGCAGTTCAAACGGACAGGGAAGACTTAGGGGCTACACCTTC. This sequence encodes CASSSNGQGRLRGYTF. This chain connects TRBV27 to TRBJ1-2, with 8 bases that match TRBD1. Trimming at V came to 4 bases and at J to 8 bases, leaving 15 bases not matched to a gene. This CDR3 spans 16 amino acids. Germline V gene sequence: CDR1 MNHEY, CDR2 SMNVEV (reference sequence).